This TCR beta chain was identified during a study of blood T cell repertoires in COVID-19. About the study: The cDNA or gDNA used as material had been derived from T cells, B-cell-depleted T cells, or PBMCs.

The data were produced by immunoSEQ multiplex PCR, yet TCRdb's version contains in-frame clones alone and is incomplete. In the table there are over 200,000 clones, around 75% of which are singletons. The sample consisted of peripheral blood. This clonotype was obtained from a human donor in a cohort sampled during active COVID-19.

Here the CDR3 DNA reads TGTGCCAGCAGCTCGTCGGGACAGGGGAACACTGAAGCTTTCTTT. Its translation is CASSSSGQGNTEAFF. The rearrangement uses TRBV7-2 and TRBJ1-1; 9 nucleotides align to TRBD1. Trimming at V came to 4 bases and at J to 1 base, leaving 4 bases not matched to a gene. This CDR3 is 15 amino acids long. Germline V lookup: CDR1 SGHTA, CDR2 FQGNSA.